This TCR beta chain was identified during a study of blood T cell repertoires in COVID-19. Study information: Acute and convalescent COVID-19 samples came from the United States, Italy and Spain.

Per the original data handling: The assay estimated nucleated cells by amplifying reference gene primers. The method was immunoSEQ multiplex PCR; TCRdb's version includes in-frame clones alone and lacks a portion of them. That table gives V, J and clone size, and the DNA gave D and trimming. The table shows some 220,000 clones, with around 83% occurring only once. Participants were aged roughly 18 to 90 years, lived in over 20 US areas, and enrolled virtually. Participants had their cohort set by participant-reported clinical history. The CDR3 length is 18 residues. The V gene's germline CDR1 is MGHDK and CDR2 SYGVNS. The junction had 14 bases not matched to a gene; V was cut back by 1 base and J by 3 bases.

The chain employs TRBV25-1 and TRBJ1-2, with 7 bases identical to TRBD1. This receptor was identified in a woman between 40 and 55 years old with acute COVID-19. Sequencing used PBMCs or T cells enriched from blood (not recorded which). This CDR3 is CASSEWGDSDEFDYGYTF. CDR3 sequence (DNA): TGTGCCAGCAGTGAATGGGGGGACAGCGACGAATTCGACTATGGCTACACCTTC.